This T cell receptor (beta chain) was recovered during a study of PD-1 blockade in classical Hodgkin lymphoma. Study-wide results and caveats: Possible causes of repertoire differences, disease activity or prior therapy, remain undefined. Baseline diversity was lower in partial responders and progressors than complete responders. TCR diversity at baseline was reported to be reduced in newly diagnosed patients relative to healthy donors.

Every patient had relapsed following autologous stem cell transplantation, and cohorts differed in brentuximab vedotin exposure. The patients, who had relapsed/refractory classical Hodgkin lymphoma, achieved best responses of complete response, partial response or progressive disease. The table came from immunoSEQ multiplex PCR; TCRdb's copy has only in-frame clones and leaves some out. The sample has around 65,000 clones, roughly nine tenths seen once. This CDR3 spans 15 amino acids. The V gene's germline CDR1 is SNHLY and CDR2 FYNNEI. The V gene end was trimmed by 11 bases and the J gene end by 9 bases; junction bases not matched to a gene: 16. With respect to this clone: Antigen: not known.

The TCR sequence derives from a human donor with classical Hodgkin lymphoma. This chain connects TRBV2 to TRBJ1-6; 7 bases agree with TRBD1. The source was peripheral blood mononuclear cells (PBMCs), collected at baseline. The CDR3 region has the DNA TGTGCCGGCCGGGACGAACCGACAGGGCTTTCACCCCTCCACTTT. This codes for CAGRDEPTGLSPLHF.